Listed below are T cell receptor beta chains from one sample, sequenced in a study of blood T cell repertoires in COVID-19. The assay was immunoSEQ multiplex PCR, and TCRdb's table has in-frame clones only and misses some. This sample has 200,000 to 250,000 clones, with around 82% found just once. The sample was PBMCs or T cells enriched from blood (not recorded which). All receptors derive from a woman aged 40 to 55 who had been exposed to COVID-19. Both conserved end residues are part of each CDR3. Fields, in order: J gene, V gene, clone size, D gene, CDR3 DNA, CDR3 protein. D genes are given only for firm matches. Part of the rows lack a size; the others show once, few, many or a class for expanded clones.

TRBJ1-1	TRBV29-1	NA	NA	TGCAGCGTTGGGATTCTCGGGAGGGGGAGCACTGAAGCTTTCTTT	CSVGILGRGSTEAFF
TRBJ2-4	TRBV5-6	NA	TRBD1	TGTGCCAGCAGCGCCGACAGGGGAGGCAAAAACATTCAGTACTTC	CASSADRGGKNIQYF
TRBJ1-6	TRBV28	NA	NA	TGTGCCAGCAGATTCTTCCGACAGTCCGAGGTTCAACCCCTCCACTTT	CASRFFRQSEVQPLHF
TRBJ1-1	TRBV18	NA	TRBD1	TGTGCCAGCTCACCCGGACAGGGCGGGAACACTGAAGCTTTCTTT	CASSPGQGGNTEAFF
TRBJ2-1	TRBV7-2	NA	NA	TGTGCCAGCAGCTTGAGTTACAATGAGCAGTTCTTC	CASSLSYNEQFF
TRBJ2-1	TRBV5-4	NA	NA	TGTGCCAGCAGCTTTGATGGGGGCCGTGTGGTTGAGCAGTTCTTC	CASSFDGGRVVEQFF
TRBJ1-1	TRBV5-3	NA	NA	TGTGCCAGAAGCTTGGTTAATTCAGGACAGTTATCCAGGGAGGGGAACACTGAAGCTTTCTTT	CARSLVNSGQLSREGNTEAFF
TRBJ2-7	TRBV4-2	NA	NA	TGTGCCAGCAGCCAGCCGGGCCCCGGGGAGTGGGGCGAGCAGTACTTC	CASSQPGPGEWGEQYF
TRBJ1-2	TRBV6-1	NA	NA	TGTGCCAGCAGTGAAGCGCAACTAGGTAACTATGGCTACACCTTC	CASSEAQLGNYGYTF
TRBJ2-5	TRBV11-2	NA	TRBD1	TGTGCCAGCAGCATCCGGACAGGGGACGGAGAGACCCAGTACTTC	CASSIRTGDGETQYF
TRBJ1-6	TRBV7-9	NA	TRBD1	TGTGCCAGCAGCCCAGGACAGGGAGGTTCACCCCTCCACTTT	CASSPGQGGSPLHF
TRBJ2-1	TRBV28	few	NA	TGTGCCACACTAAAAGGGGGGGCAGGGAATGAGCAGTTCTTC	CATLKGGAGNEQFF
TRBJ2-3	TRBV28	NA	NA	TGTGCCAGCAGTTCACATCCCCGGGGAGATACGCAGTATTTT	CASSSHPRGDTQYF
TRBJ2-5	TRBV5-4	NA	TRBD1	TGTGCCAGCAGCTCGGGGAGTGACAGGGTTCAAGAGACCCAGTACTTC	CASSSGSDRVQETQYF
TRBJ2-2	TRBV9	NA	NA	TGTGCCAGCAGCGTTGGTTCCGGGAAAATCTACGCCGGGGAGCTGTTTTTT	CASSVGSGKIYAGELFF
TRBJ2-1	TRBV27	NA	NA	TGTGCCAGCAGTTCAGAAACAGGTGTGGAGCAGTTCTTC	CASSSETGVEQFF
TRBJ1-6	TRBV29-1	NA	NA	TGCAGCGTTGCAGGCTCCTATAATTCACCCCTCCACTTT	CSVAGSYNSPLHF
TRBJ2-1	TRBV19	NA	NA	TGTGCCAGTAGTGACGGTGCAACCGGGAACAATGAGCAGTTCTTC	CASSDGATGNNEQFF
TRBJ2-3	TRBV5-1	few	NA	TGCGCCAGCAGCTGGGGGGACCTCACAGATACGCAGTATTTT	CASSWGDLTDTQYF
TRBJ1-2	TRBV4-1	NA	TRBD1	TGCGCCAGCAGCCAAGATGATGACAGGGCCTACACCTTC	CASSQDDDRAYTF
TRBJ2-7	TRBV6-5	NA	NA	TGTGCCAGCAGTTTACAGGGTGGGAGCTCCTACGAGCAGTACTTC	CASSLQGGSSYEQYF
TRBJ1-5	TRBV2	medium-sized	NA	TGTGCCAGCAGTGTTTCAGGGGATCAGCCCCAGCATTTT	CASSVSGDQPQHF
TRBJ2-1	TRBV6-5	NA	TRBD2	TGTGCCAGCAAGGGGCGGGGGGCCTACAATGAGCAGTTCTTC	CASKGRGAYNEQFF
TRBJ2-1	TRBV29-1	NA	TRBD2	TGCAGCGTTTTAGCGGGGGGGCCCTACAATGAGCAGTTCTTC	CSVLAGGPYNEQFF